This paragraph reports one TCR beta chain. The target antigen is unknown. The data are from a study of CD8 T cell repertoires and HIV-1 epitope variants. At the level of the study: The baseline condition was 1M T cells left uncultured. Whole-study results and caveats: Some 10 antigen-specific TCR beta clonotypes were found; roughly six seemed cross-reactive to variants.

Here immunoSEQ multiplex PCR was the method, and the copy in TCRdb shows in-frame clones only, minus some. This table has roughly 5,800 clones, about two thirds appearing once. The germline gives CDR1 SGHRS, CDR2 YFSETQ. This CDR3 has 15 amino acids. After removal of 2 bases from V and 8 bases from J, the junction contained 8 bases not matched to a gene. The TCR comes from a male donor with HIV. The sample taken for sequencing was cultured CD8+ T cells derived from PBMCs. The chain recombines TRBV5-1 with TRBJ2-1, with TRBD1 matching 9 bases. DNA of the CDR3: TGCGCCAGCAGCTTATCGGGACAGGGAACCCATGAGCAGTTCTTC. It is translated as CASSLSGQGTHEQFF.